These 5 T cell receptor beta chains came from one sample sequenced in a study of blood T cell repertoires in COVID-19. The repertoire was sequenced with immunoSEQ multiplex PCR; TCRdb's copy has only in-frame clones and lacks some. The repertoire consists of approximately 190,000 clones, with roughly 80% occurring once and the leading ten covering roughly 6.4%. Sequences were obtained from peripheral blood. These receptors all come from a man between 60 and 70 years old with acute or convalescent COVID-19.

The rearrangement joins TRBV2 to TRBJ1-2; D might be TRBD1 (6 bases). There are 14 residues in the CDR3. Germline-derived CDR1 and CDR2 are SNHLY and FYNNEI. Trimming stripped 7 bases from V and 2 bases from J, with 14 bases between. For the CDR3, the DNA is TGTGCCAGCACCGAGACAGGTACCAACTATGGCTACACCTTC. Translation: CASTETGTNYGYTF.

The rearrangement joins TRBV5-4 to TRBJ2-2; D unclear. The ends were cut back, 2 bases at V and 5 bases at J, with 7 bases in the middle. The CDR3 consists of 13 residues. Looked up from germline, CDR1 is SGHNT and CDR2 is YYREEE (reference sequence). In DNA form, the CDR3 reads TGTGCCAGCAGCTTTCGCGGAACCGGGGAGCTGTTTTTT. This translates into CASSFRGTGELFF.

This clone was recorded a few times. Written as DNA, the CDR3 is TGTGCCAGCAGCACAGGGGGTAGCTCCTACAATGAGCAGTTCTTC. Encoded protein: CASSTGGSSYNEQFF. J is TRBJ2-1 and V is TRBV6-5; 8 bases fit TRBD1. Germline CDR1 and CDR2: MNHEY and SVGAGI. The CDR3 is 15 residues long. V trimming: 6 bases; J trimming: 0 bases; junction bases outside the gene matches: 4.

There are a few counts of this clone. V and J are TRBV4-3 and TRBJ2-7; 11 bases map to TRBD2. This CDR3 contains 16 residues. Germline loops: CDR1 LGHNA, CDR2 YSLEER. Losses at the gene ends were 1 base for V and 3 bases for J; bases not matched to a gene: 5. The CDR3 DNA is TGCGCCAGCAGCCAAGGGCCGACTAGCGGGGACTACGAGCAGTACTTC. Residues: CASSQGPTSGDYEQYF.

The V call is TRBV2, the J call TRBJ2-2; tentative D call: TRBD1 (6 bases). CDR1 and CDR2 (germline): SNHLY, FYNNEI. This CDR3 has 16 amino acids. Trimming removed 0 bases at V and 6 bases at J, with 14 bases between. CDR3 nucleotides: TGTGCCAGCAGTGAAGCGCTGCTCAGGGGACCCGGGGAGCTGTTTTTT. Protein sequence: CASSEALLRGPGELFF.